The 29 T cell receptor beta chains below come from one sample, sequenced in a study. TCRdb reprocessed the RT-PCR reads via MiXCR and lists one record per CDR3 protein. The sample includes fewer than 800,000 distinct CDR3 sequences, 14% of them seen just once. Sample: memory CD4+ T cells from blood. The source is a female donor in good health, serving as a healthy control.

About this clonotype: One end of the junction does not line up with germline, which may come from a read error. The V call is TRBV10-3, the J call TRBJ2-2, with no clear D. This CDR3 comprises 14 residues. Looked up from germline, CDR1 is ENHRY and CDR2 is SYGVKD. For the CDR3, the DNA is TGTGCCATCACTCGCTTCGAGAACGCCGGGGAGCTGTTTTTT. This translates into CAITRFENAGELFF.

This chain's CDR3 is CASRTSRIYNEQFF. In DNA, the CDR3 is TGTGCCAGCAGGACTTCGCGGATTTACAATGAGCAGTTCTTC. V is TRBV28 and J is TRBJ2-1; no reliable D call. V was cut by 6 bases and J by 4 bases, with 13 bases left in between. Germline CDR1 and CDR2: MDHEN and SYDVKM. The CDR3 consists of 14 residues.

This clonotype has more than one count but fewer than ten. The chain couples TRBV7-2 to TRBJ1-5; 10 bases are shared with TRBD1. This CDR3 is 17 amino acids long. CDR1 and CDR2 from the germline V gene are SGHTA and FQGNSA. V shed 1 base, J shed 5 bases, and the junction held 8 bases outside the gene matches. CDR3 nucleotides: TGTGCCAGCAGCTTAGTTGGGACAGGGGCTGGATATCAGCCCCAGCATTTT. The encoded protein is CASSLVGTGAGYQPQHF.

The CDR3 DNA sequence: TGTGCCAGCAGCGTAGCTACGTTAGGGGTGGGTCAAGGAAACTTCAATGAGCAGTTCTTC. Protein: CASSVATLGVGQGNFNEQFF. The rearrangement joins TRBV9 to TRBJ2-1; the D gene is possibly TRBD1 (5 bases). CDR3 length: 20 amino acids. The V and J ends lost 0 bases and 6 bases respectively, with 28 bases between them. CDR1 and CDR2 (germline): SGDLS, YYNGEE.

In its sample, this clonotype was seen a few times. The V and J genes are TRBV28 and TRBJ2-5; maybe TRBD2 (5 bases). Germline V gives CDR1 MDHEN, CDR2 SYDVKM. The CDR3 consists of 15 residues. The ends were cut back, 7 bases at V and 5 bases at J, with 20 bases in the middle. CDR3 residues: CASTRWASRGETQYF. The DNA of the CDR3 is TGTGCCAGCACCCGGTGGGCCTCCCGAGGGGAGACCCAGTACTTC.

The sample holds a few counts of this clonotype. The CDR3 DNA sequence: TGTGCCAGCAGCTTAGCCCCCAAGCGGCGAGAGACCCAGTACTTC. As protein: CASSLAPKRRETQYF. The chain recombines TRBV11-2 with TRBJ2-5; a weak D match, TRBD2 (5 bases). Germline V CDR1 and CDR2: SGHAT, FQNNGV. CDR3 size: 15 residues. Trimming stripped 1 base from V and 4 bases from J, with 13 bases between.

The CDR3 region is CSARPGLAFHGELFF. The CDR3 nucleotides are TGCAGTGCTAGACCGGGACTAGCGTTTCACGGGGAGCTGTTTTTT. The V gene is TRBV20-1, the J gene TRBJ2-2; 10 bases match TRBD2. The trim removed 2 bases at V and 7 bases at J, leaving 7 bases unmatched. Germline lookup yields CDR1 DFQATT and CDR2 SNEGSKA (reference sequence). This CDR3 is 15 amino acids long.

The rearrangement uses TRBV6-6 and TRBJ1-1; D is unresolved. V lost 7 bases and J 6 bases, leaving 12 bases between the germline ends. Per germline, CDR1 MNHNY and CDR2 SVGAGI (reference sequence). The CDR3 runs to 12 residues. The CDR3 protein is CASTPGPAEAFF. The CDR3 DNA sequence: TGTGCCAGCACCCCGGGCCCAGCTGAAGCTTTCTTT.

This clonotype showed up just a few times. This chain links TRBV5-1 with TRBJ2-3; 12 nucleotides agree with TRBD2. Germline V gene sequence: CDR1 SGHRS, CDR2 YFSETQ. Trimming cost V 3 bases and J 3 bases; bases outside gene matches: 5. This CDR3 comprises 16 residues. The CDR3 spells CASSYLAGGRTDTQYF. The CDR3 DNA reads as TGCGCCAGCAGCTACCTAGCGGGAGGGCGGACAGATACGCAGTATTTT.

The chain employs TRBV20-1 and TRBJ2-7; 10 nucleotides align to TRBD2. J gave up 3 bases and V 6 bases, and 8 bases lay outside the gene matches. CDR1 is DFQATT, CDR2 SNEGSKA, per germline (reference sequence). This CDR3 comprises 14 residues. CDR3 amino acids: CSASPAGGIYEQYF. The CDR3 DNA reads as TGCAGTGCCTCCCCAGCGGGAGGGATCTACGAGCAGTACTTC.

This clonotype was detected only a few times. The rearrangement joins TRBV7-2 to TRBJ2-1; 10 nucleotides align to TRBD2. The CDR3 extends over 14 amino acids. V shed 7 bases, J shed 2 bases, and the junction held 2 bases outside the gene matches. The germline V gene has CDR1 SGHTA and CDR2 FQGNSA. The CDR3 DNA reads as TGTGCCAGCACCAGCGGGGGGGCCTACAATGAGCAGTTCTTC. This translates into CASTSGGAYNEQFF.

This clonotype was observed a handful of times. The J gene is TRBJ2-1, the V gene TRBV20-1, with 12 bases that match TRBD2. This CDR3 is built from 19 residues. From germline, CDR1 is DFQATT and CDR2 SNEGSKA (reference sequence). Unmatched junction bases numbered 13, after V lost 1 base and J lost 3 bases. The CDR3: CSARASGLAGPIRYNEQFF. The CDR3 DNA reads TGCAGTGCTAGAGCTTCAGGACTAGCGGGGCCAATCCGCTACAATGAGCAGTTCTTC.

This clonotype was recorded a few times. The V gene is TRBV6-5, the J gene TRBJ2-7; 8 bases align to TRBD2. In germline, CDR1 is MNHEY, CDR2 SVGAGI. Trimming took 8 bases from V and 2 from J; bases not matched to a gene: 11. This CDR3 is built from 15 residues. The CDR3 coding sequence is TGTGCCAGCCGGCTAGCGGGCGTCTCAACCTACGAGCAGTACTTC. Translating it yields CASRLAGVSTYEQYF.

The table lists this clonotype with a few counts. The chain uses TRBV6-4 and TRBJ2-3, with TRBD1 identical over 11 bases. V lost 6 bases to trimming and J lost 4 bases; unmatched junction nucleotides: 6. Germline V CDR1 and CDR2: MRHNA, SNTAGT. This CDR3 is built from 15 residues. The CDR3 sequence: CASSEGQGAPDTQYF. As DNA, the CDR3 is TGTGCCAGCAGCGAAGGACAGGGGGCCCCAGATACGCAGTATTTT.

The gene calls are TRBV18 and TRBJ1-2; possible D gene TRBD1, 6 bases. With 4 bases removed from V and 6 bases from J, the gap between germline ends came to 21 bases. Germline V lookup: CDR1 KGHSH, CDR2 LQKENI. This CDR3 region has 16 residues. CDR3 loop: CASSRDGGEYPNGYTF. As DNA, the CDR3 is TGTGCCAGCTCACGAGATGGGGGCGAGTACCCCAATGGCTACACCTTC.

This rearrangement joins TRBV18 to TRBJ2-5; possibly TRBD2 for D (5 bases). The CDR3 sequence is 16 residues long. Per the germline V gene, CDR1 is KGHSH and CDR2 is LQKENI. V gave up 2 bases and J gave up 2 bases, with 15 bases separating them. The CDR3 DNA follows: TGTGCCAGCTCACCAGTGCGGGCAGGTTTACAAGAGACCCAGTACTTC. Translated: CASSPVRAGLQETQYF.

The chain carries TRBV10-3 and TRBJ1-5, with a tentative D call TRBD1 (5 bases). The CDR3 runs 14 residues. Germline CDR1 and CDR2: ENHRY and SYGVKD. V shed 6 bases and J shed 0 bases, with 9 bases lying between them. The CDR3 loop reads CAISGTDSNQPQHF. CDR3 in DNA: TGTGCCATCAGCGGGACGGATAGCAATCAGCCCCAGCATTTT.

The table lists this clonotype with many counts. This sequence joins TRBV7-2 and TRBJ1-2, with D perhaps matching TRBD1 (5 bases). Between the trimmed V and J ends, which lost 0 bases and 6 bases, there was a span of 11 bases. The CDR3 extends over 14 amino acids. Germline values: CDR1 SGHTA, CDR2 FQGNSA. This chain's CDR3 is CASSLAPFRDGYTF. The DNA of the CDR3 is TGTGCCAGCAGCTTAGCGCCCTTCAGGGATGGCTACACCTTC.

The chain recombines TRBV4-1 with TRBJ1-6; D gene uncertain. V dropped 0 bases and J dropped 12 bases, with 12 bases sitting between them. The CDR3 has 14 amino acids. From germline, CDR1 is MGHRA and CDR2 YSYEKL. The CDR3 DNA reads TGCGCCAGCAGCCAAGATCAAGGGCTTTTACCCCTCCACTTT. Residues: CASSQDQGLLPLHF.

In this sample, this clonotype turned up a few times. The rearrangement links TRBV20-1 to TRBJ2-1, with 10 bases matching TRBD1. Trimming removed 5 bases from V and 8 bases from J; junction bases left unmatched: 6. The CDR3 runs 13 residues. The V gene's germline CDR1 is DFQATT and CDR2 SNEGSKA (reference sequence). The CDR3 nucleotides are TGCAGTGCTTTCCGGGACAGGGGCCATGAGCAGTTCTTC. Protein: CSAFRDRGHEQFF.

This rearrangement joins TRBV20-1 to TRBJ2-7, with D maybe TRBD1 (5 bases). Germline-derived CDR1 and CDR2 are DFQATT and SNEGSKA (reference sequence). The length of the CDR3 is 14 residues. With 5 bases removed from V and 0 bases from J, the gap between germline ends came to 14 bases. Written as DNA, the CDR3 is TGCAGTGCTGCGGCGTGGGGCCTCTCCTACGAGCAGTACTTC. This translates into CSAAAWGLSYEQYF.

CDR3 DNA: TGTGCCAGCAGCTTAGAAGAGGATCAGCCCCAGCATTTT. Translated: CASSLEEDQPQHF. This rearrangement joins TRBV7-2 to TRBJ1-5; no firm D call. Per germline, CDR1 SGHTA and CDR2 FQGNSA. The V gene lost 1 base and the J gene lost 5 bases, with 6 bases spanning the gap. The CDR3 runs 13 residues.

There are many counts of this clonotype. The chain uses TRBV6-6 and TRBJ2-5; 7 nucleotides agree with TRBD1. Trimming cost V 6 bases and J 4 bases; bases outside gene matches: 8. CDR1 is MNHNY and CDR2 is SVGAGI in the germline V gene (reference sequence). The CDR3 consists of 14 residues. CDR3 in DNA: TGTGCCAGCAGACCCGACAGGGCGCGAGAGACCCAGTACTTC. Translated: CASRPDRARETQYF.

The CDR3 region has the DNA TGCAGTGCCCCGGGACTCTTCAGGGGCGAGCAGTACTTC. It codes for CSAPGLFRGEQYF. The rearrangement uses TRBV20-1 and TRBJ2-7; either TRBD1 or TRBD2 may fit D (6 bases each). This CDR3 is 13 amino acids long. The ends were cut back, 6 bases at V and 6 bases at J, with 18 bases in the middle. The germline V gene has CDR1 DFQATT and CDR2 SNEGSKA (reference sequence).

Only a few counts were recorded for this clonotype. The V and J genes are TRBV10-3 and TRBJ2-7; possibly TRBD1 for D (5 bases). V dropped 2 bases and J dropped 6 bases, with 11 bases sitting between them. Germline lookup yields CDR1 ENHRY and CDR2 SYGVKD. The CDR3 is 13 residues long. The CDR3 DNA follows: TGTGCCATCAGTGAGGGCAGACAGCCCGAGCAGTACTTC. Translation: CAISEGRQPEQYF.

This clonotype came up a few times. The genes are TRBV5-1 and TRBJ2-2, with 8 bases lining up with TRBD1. The trim removed 4 bases at V and 5 bases at J, leaving 10 bases unmatched. CDR1 SGHRS and CDR2 YFSETQ come from the germline V gene. The CDR3 has 16 amino acids. CDR3 in amino acids: CASSGGQGGLTGELFF. The CDR3 bases are TGCGCCAGCAGCGGTGGACAGGGCGGGTTAACCGGGGAGCTGTTTTTT.

This chain joins TRBV28 and TRBJ1-5, with 9 bases fitting TRBD1. J lost 6 bases, V lost 4 bases, and 7 bases had no gene match. The germline CDR1 and CDR2 sequences are MDHEN and SYDVKM. The CDR3 is 15 amino acids. The DNA for the CDR3 is TGTGCCAGCAGTTCCGGGACAGGGATCCCTCAGCCCCAGCATTTT. Its protein is CASSSGTGIPQPQHF.

The chain joins TRBV20-1 to TRBJ1-5, with D hard to call. This CDR3 is built from 14 residues. Germline lookup yields CDR1 DFQATT and CDR2 SNEGSKA (reference sequence). V was trimmed by 2 bases and J by 5 bases, leaving 13 bases between them. The chain's CDR3 is CSARRGEQYQPQHF. In nucleotides, the CDR3 is TGCAGTGCTAGACGGGGAGAACAATATCAGCCCCAGCATTTT.

The sample holds one count of this clonotype. CDR3 DNA: TGTGCCACCAGCCGGGACTACAACACCGGGGAGCTGTTTTTT. It encodes CATSRDYNTGELFF. The chain uses TRBV6-2 or TRBV6-3 and TRBJ2-2; 7 nucleotides agree with TRBD2. V dropped 10 bases and J dropped 2; count of bases not matched to a gene: 7. Germline values: CDR1 MNHEY, CDR2 SVGEGT. The CDR3 length is 14 residues.